Following are 12 T cell receptor beta chains from one sample sequenced in a study of cytomegalovirus exposure and HLA in healthy donors. Researchers ran the PCR with 60 Vbeta and 13 Jbeta primers. Profiling relied on immunoSEQ multiplex PCR, and the TCRdb table lists in-frame clones only, not all of them. The table includes 150,000 or so clones, 80% detected once. The sequenced material came from PBMCs. The source of these receptors is a male donor in good health and CMV-seropositive.

With respect to this clone: A junction end diverges from the germline sequence, so it may reflect a read error. The rearrangement joins TRBV7-9 to TRBJ2-3; 10 bases align to TRBD2. The CDR3 loop spans 13 amino acids. The germline V gene has CDR1 SEHNR and CDR2 FQNEAQ (reference sequence). The CDR3 DNA sequence: TGTTCCAGCATCCCCGGGACTAGCGTATCGCAGTATTTT. Encoded protein: CSSIPGTSVSQYF.

This clone was observed once. The rearrangement joins TRBV29-1 to TRBJ1-2, with D possibly TRBD1 on 5 matching bases. The CDR3 sequence is 13 residues long. CDR1 and CDR2 (germline): SQVTM, ANQGSEA. Trimming cost V 3 bases and J 5 bases, with 13 bases left between them. The CDR3 spells CSVDPGDRYGYTF. CDR3 nucleotides: TGCAGCGTTGACCCGGGGGATAGGTATGGCTACACCTTC.

V gene TRBV4-3 combines with J gene TRBJ2-5, with D perhaps TRBD1 (5 bases). The length of the CDR3 is 15 residues. The germline CDR1 and CDR2 sequences are LGHNA and YSLEER. Trimming removed 1 base at V and 4 bases at J, with 13 bases between. The CDR3 DNA is TGCGCCAGCAGCCAAGGGACATTCTCCGGAGAGACCCAGTACTTC. Residues: CASSQGTFSGETQYF.

This clone was seen a single time. Germline and junction disagree at one end, which may indicate a read error. The genes are TRBV7-7 and TRBJ2-1; 11 bases align to TRBD2. CDR3 length: 15 residues. CDR1 SSHAT and CDR2 FNYEAQ come from the germline V gene (reference sequence). CDR3 region: CASSPLAGVYNEQFF. The CDR3 coding sequence is TGTGCTAGCAGCCCACTAGCGGGAGTCTATAATGAGCAGTTCTTC.

The gene calls are TRBV30 and TRBJ1-5; D is unresolved. This CDR3 region has 12 residues. Germline V gene data show CDR1 as GTSNPN and CDR2 as SVGIG (reference sequence). The ends were cut back, 4 bases at V and 4 bases at J, with 8 bases in the middle. CDR3 amino acids: CAWTRGNQPQHF. The CDR3 DNA follows: TGTGCCTGGACCCGGGGTAATCAGCCCCAGCATTTT.

The gene calls are TRBV7-2 and TRBJ1-3; perhaps TRBD1 as D (5 bases). V dropped 3 bases and J dropped 4 bases, with 10 bases sitting between them. CDR3 length: 14 amino acids. Germline V gene lookup returns CDR1 SGHTA and CDR2 FQGNSA. CDR3 loop: CASSFSGQGNTIYF. The CDR3 nucleotides are TGTGCCAGCAGCTTCTCAGGGCAAGGAAACACCATATATTTT.

The chain has TRBV7-9 and TRBJ1-2; no definite D call. V was pared by 8 bases and J by 0 bases, with 13 bases between. Germline loops: CDR1 SEHNR, CDR2 FQNEAQ (reference sequence). This CDR3 region has 14 residues. The CDR3 sequence: CASWRTVANYGYTF. The CDR3 region has the DNA TGTGCCAGCTGGAGGACGGTAGCTAACTATGGCTACACCTTC.

This sequence joins TRBV6-6 and TRBJ1-3; 7 bases fit TRBD1. V was clipped by 10 bases and J by 4 bases; unmatched bases: 7. The CDR3 consists of 13 residues. CDR1 and CDR2 (germline): MNHNY, SVGAGI (reference sequence). CDR3 loop: CAIQGDSGNTIYF. The CDR3 nucleotides are TGTGCCATTCAGGGGGACTCCGGAAACACCATATATTTT.

This clone has only a few counts. The J gene is TRBJ1-2, the V gene TRBV5-6, with a possible D match to TRBD1 (6 bases). CDR3 length: 13 amino acids. The germline V gene encodes CDR1 SGHDT and CDR2 YYEEEE. Trimming took off 2 bases at V and 3 bases at J, with 8 bases between the two ends. CDR3 coding DNA: TGTGCCAGCAGCTTAGACAGGCACTATGGCTACACCTTC. Translated: CASSLDRHYGYTF. The full variable domain, in which reference TRBV5-6 and TRBJ1-2 provide the parts outside the CDR3, is DAGVTQSPTHLIKTRGQQVTLRCSPKSGHDTVSWYQQALGQGPQFIFQYYEEEERQRGNFPDRFSGHQFPNYSSELNVNALLLGDSALYLCASSLDRHYGYTFGSGTRLTVV.

This clone was picked up a small number of times. The V call is TRBV30, the J call TRBJ1-3; TRBD1 matches at 10 bases. The germline gives CDR1 GTSNPN, CDR2 SVGIG (reference sequence). This CDR3 is 15 amino acids long. Unmatched junction bases numbered 3, after V lost 4 bases and J lost 0 bases. The CDR3 DNA follows: TGTGCCTGGAAGGGGACAGGGGACTCTGGAAACACCATATATTTT. Protein sequence: CAWKGTGDSGNTIYF.

The chain uses TRBV28 and TRBJ2-1; TRBD2 aligns across 8 bases. This CDR3 comprises 16 residues. V shed 6 bases, J shed 0 bases, and the junction held 7 bases outside the gene matches. The germline V gene has CDR1 MDHEN and CDR2 SYDVKM. The CDR3 coding sequence is TGTGCCAGCAGCTTAGCGGGGTCGGGCTCCTACAATGAGCAGTTCTTC. Translated, it gives CASSLAGSGSYNEQFF.

V is TRBV9 and J is TRBJ2-5; a possible D gene is TRBD1 (5 bases). The CDR3 contains 14 residues. The V gene's germline CDR1 is SGDLS and CDR2 YYNGEE. Trimming removed 3 bases at V and 1 base at J, with 10 bases between. CDR3: CASSGGAIQETQYF. CDR3 sequence (DNA): TGTGCCAGCAGCGGTGGGGCTATCCAAGAGACCCAGTACTTC.